A selection of T cell receptor beta chains follows, all from one sample in a study of T cell repertoires in cytomegalovirus infection. These receptors' targets are unknown. Via MiXCR, TCRdb re-called the reads, giving one row per CDR3 protein. Of about 920,000 distinct CDR3 sequences listed, approximately 31% are singletons. Specimen: cultured CD8+ T cells from PBMCs, collected from culture after CMV antigen stimulation. Receptors originate from a human donor in good health (CMV status not recorded). Some clones in this sample may be carry-over from other donors' samples. CDR3s include the opening cysteine and the closing phenylalanine or tryptophan. A D gene is named only where the DNA matches it firmly. Some rows have no size entry. The others give once, few or many, or a class for an expanded clone.

TGCGCCAGCAGAACTTACATGAACACTGAAGCTTTCTTT CASRTYMNTEAFF - 13 TRBJ1-1 few TRBV10-2
TGTGCCAGCAGCCAACTATACAGGGGGCCTGGAAACACCATATATTTT CASSQLYRGPGNTIYF TRBD1 16 TRBJ1-3 - TRBV7-8
TGTGCCAGCAGTTACTCAAGGGACAGAGCCTACGAGCAGTACTTC CASSYSRDRAYEQYF TRBD1 15 TRBJ2-7 few TRBV6-5
TGTGCCAGCAGAGTCTCCGGGACAGGGGACTTATCCCATGAGCAGTTCTTC CASRVSGTGDLSHEQFF TRBD1 17 TRBJ2-1 few TRBV7-8
TGTGTCGTCAGGGCGAACACCGGGGAGCTGTTTTTT CVVRANTGELFF - 12 TRBJ2-2 - TRBV5-4
TGTGCCAGCAAGCCTCGGGGGCGTCAGCCCCAGCATTTT CASKPRGRQPQHF - 13 TRBJ1-5 few TRBV6-6
TGCGCCAGCAGCTTTGGAATTACGGAGAGCTCCTACGAGCAGTACTTC CASSFGITESSYEQYF - 16 TRBJ2-7 - TRBV5-1
TGTGCCAGCTCACCAAAAGGAGGGAGGGACACTGAAGCTTTCTTT CASSPKGGRDTEAFF - 15 TRBJ1-1 few TRBV18
TGTGCCACCCCCGGCGAGGGAAATACTGAAGCTTTCTTT CATPGEGNTEAFF - 13 TRBJ1-1 few TRBV6-6
TGTGCCAGCAGCCCCGGACTAGCGGGGGCCCTCTACGAGCAGTACTTC CASSPGLAGALYEQYF TRBD2 16 TRBJ2-7 - TRBV7-9
TGTGTCAGCAGCCATCTAGTGACTAGCGGGGCCGAGGGGGAGCAGTTCTTC CVSSHLVTSGAEGEQFF TRBD2 17 TRBJ2-1 - TRBV7-4
TGCGCCAGCAGCCAAGACAAACAGGGCCCTGGGCATCAGCCCCAGCATTTT CASSQDKQGPGHQPQHF - 17 TRBJ1-5 few TRBV4-1
TGTGCCAGCAGCCAGGGCAGGGACACCGGGGAGCTGTTTTTT CASSQGRDTGELFF - 14 TRBJ2-2 - TRBV4-2
TGTGCCAGCAGTTTGGTACGGCACAATGAGCAGTTCTTC CASSLVRHNEQFF - 13 TRBJ2-1 few TRBV12-3/TRBV12-4
TGCAGTGCTAGAGAAGGCACGGAAAATTACAATGAGCAGTTCTTC CSAREGTENYNEQFF - 15 TRBJ2-1 - TRBV20-1
TGCGCCAGCGGGGGGGTCGGGGGATCACACAATGAGCAGTTCTTC CASGGVGGSHNEQFF TRBD2 15 TRBJ2-1 - TRBV5-1
TGTGCCAGCAGCGTAGGGGCGGGGTCCCAAGAGACCCAGTACTTC CASSVGAGSQETQYF - 15 TRBJ2-5 - TRBV9
TGTGCCAGCAAGGGTTGGAACACTGAAGCTTTCTTT CASKGWNTEAFF - 12 TRBJ1-1 - TRBV28
TGTGCCAGTAGTCAGGGACAGGGAATCAACGAGCAGTACTTC CASSQGQGINEQYF TRBD1 14 TRBJ2-7 - TRBV19
TGTGCCAGCAGTGACCGGGGACAGGAATCCTACAATGAGCAGTTCTTC CASSDRGQESYNEQFF TRBD1 16 TRBJ2-1 - TRBV6-1
TGTGCCAGCAGCTTTACAGGGCGGACTAACTATGGCTACACCTTC CASSFTGRTNYGYTF - 15 TRBJ1-2 - TRBV5-6
TGTGCCAGCAGCTTAGTTATCAGGAACACTGAAGCTTTCTTT CASSLVIRNTEAFF - 14 TRBJ1-1 - TRBV7-9
TGTGCCAGCAGTCCCCCTGGGGGCCAAAATTCACCCCTCCACTTT CASSPPGGQNSPLHF - 15 TRBJ1-6 few TRBV27
TGTGCCAGCAGTGGGTACCCGGATACGCAGTATTTT CASSGYPDTQYF - 12 TRBJ2-3 - TRBV6-5
TGTGCCAGCAACGGACAAAGGGAGACCCAGTACTTC CASNGQRETQYF - 12 TRBJ2-5 - TRBV6-6
TGTGCCAGCAGTTATTCTGATAACACCGGGGAGCTGTTTTTT CASSYSDNTGELFF - 14 TRBJ2-2 few TRBV6-5
TGTGCCAGCAGCTCTACTAGCGGGGCCGGCCCCTACAATGAGCAGTTCTTC CASSSTSGAGPYNEQFF TRBD2 17 TRBJ2-1 - TRBV11-2
TGTGCCAGCAGCTCGGTTTCAAGGGACGGTGAAGCTTTCTTT CASSSVSRDGEAFF - 14 TRBJ1-1 - TRBV5-5
TGTGCCAGCAGCTTTGACCCCCTCGGCCCGGGGTTTACAGATACGCAGTATTTT CASSFDPLGPGFTDTQYF - 18 TRBJ2-3 many TRBV7-6